The 22 T cell receptor beta chains presented below share a single source sample, sequenced in a study of CD8+ T cells in alopecia areata. After isolation, RNA underwent reverse transcription to generate cDNA as the sequencing template. Only in-frame clones appear in the TCRdb table, and some are missing; sequencing was by immunoSEQ multiplex PCR. The sample was found to contain around 110,000 clones, and every one recurs. Specimen: lesional skin. These receptors all come from a C3H/HeJ mouse with alopecia areata. For this mouse line, the MHC haplotype is H2-k.

Note on this clone: All gene names here are mouse names. The CDR3 end falls 4 residues outside the read, so it is completed with the germline J gene. The chain has TRBV13-3 and TRBJ2-3; D ambiguous. With 5 bases removed from V and 0 bases from J, the gap between germline ends came to 10 bases. This CDR3 is built from 14 residues. CDR1 and CDR2 (germline): NNHDY, SYVADS. This CDR3 is CASSPADSAETLYF. Incomplete CDR3 DNA: TGTGCCAGCAGCCCCGCAGATAGTGCAGAA.

The table lists this clone with a few counts. Gene labels here are mouse ones. The read terminates 4 residues before the CDR3 end, so the remaining end is supplied by the germline J gene. This chain connects TRBV13-1 to TRBJ2-7; 8 positions match TRBD2. The CDR3 sequence is 13 residues long. Germline V lookup: CDR1 NSHNY, CDR2 SYGAGN. Here the CDR3 reads CASSLSLGDEQYF. Partial CDR3 DNA: TGTGCCAGCAGTCTTTCACTGGGGGAT.

Worth noting for this clone: Gene labels here are mouse ones. The read gets to within 4 residues of the CDR3 end, and the germline J gene fills in the rest. The chain couples TRBV1 to TRBJ1-4; D is unresolved. This CDR3 spans 15 amino acids. Germline CDR1 is NSQYPW and CDR2 is LRSPGD (reference sequence). The V end was cut by 4 bases, the J end by 3 bases, with 12 bases between. The sequenced CDR3 bases are TGCACCTGCAGTGGGGTTATTGGGGCCAACGAA. It codes for CTCSGVIGANE. The full-length CDR3 reads as CTCSGVIGANERLFF.

This clone turned up a few times. TCRdb's protein sequence differs at residue 13 from the translated DNA; the protein presented here follows the DNA. Here the gene names and germline are mouse. The CDR3 is cut off 3 residues early in the read; its end comes from the germline J gene. This chain uses TRBV13-3 with TRBJ1-3; no clear D. Germline CDR1 and CDR2: NNHDY and SYVADS. This CDR3 spans 16 amino acids. Trimming took off 0 bases at V and 0 bases at J, with 10 bases between the two ends. The CDR3 here is CASSDASTYSGNTLYF. Incomplete CDR3 DNA: TGTGCCAGCAGTGATGCCTCGACATATTCTGGAAATACG.

Comment on this clone: Gene and germline names: mouse. Read data end 4 residues before the CDR3 end; the end is taken from the germline J gene. The V and J genes are TRBV17 and TRBJ2-5; D is ambiguous. The CDR3 length is 15 residues. Germline V lookup: CDR1 MNHDT, CDR2 YYDKIL. Partial CDR3 DNA: TGTGCTAGCAGTAGAGACAGGAGCGGTGAAGAC. It encodes CASSRDRSGED. The CDR3 in full is CASSRDRSGEDTQYF.

Comments on this clone: Gene names and germline refer to mouse. Read data end 4 residues before the CDR3 end; the end is taken from the germline J gene. The chain uses TRBV13-3 and TRBJ1-1, with TRBD1 matching 7 bases. The CDR3 contains 16 residues. Germline V lookup: CDR1 NNHDY, CDR2 SYVADS. With V trimmed by 2 bases and J by 0 bases, 7 bases remained unmatched. The DNA read from the CDR3 is TGTGCCAGCAGTGACCCCGGGACAGCTGCAAACACA. Its protein is CASSDPGTAANT. The full CDR3 sequence reads CASSDPGTAANTEVFF.

This clone was found a few times. At residue 10, the TCRdb amino acid sequence and the translated nucleotide sequence differ, so the protein here is the DNA translation. Germline and genes here are mouse. The read ends 3 residues shy of where the CDR3 ends; the end is completed using the germline J gene. This rearrangement joins TRBV1 to TRBJ1-3; unclear D gene. Trimming removed 5 bases at V and 0 bases at J, with 5 bases between. Per the germline V gene, CDR1 is NSQYPW and CDR2 is LRSPGD (reference sequence). The CDR3 contains 13 residues. CDR3 bases read: TGCACCTGCAGTTTCAATTCTGGAAATACG. As protein: CTCSFNSGNT. The full CDR3 protein reads CTCSFNSGNTLYF.

This clone was counted ten times or more. DNA and listed protein disagree at residue 13, so the protein shown here was translated from the DNA. Genes and germline come from the mouse. Sequencing ends 3 residues short of the CDR3 end; the germline J gene provides the rest. The gene calls are TRBV1 and TRBJ1-6, with D perhaps TRBD1 (6 bases). TRBJ1-6 is reported as an ORF; its role is uncertain. Germline loops: CDR1 NSQYPW, CDR2 LRSPGD (reference sequence). The V and J ends lost 0 bases and 5 bases respectively, with 11 bases between them. The CDR3 has 16 residues. The CDR3 loop is CTCSAEAGVDNSPLYF. CDR3 DNA (partial): TGCACCTGCAGTGCAGAGGCAGGGGTTGATAATTCGCCC.

Only a few counts were recorded for this clone. Gene names follow the mouse nomenclature. With the read ending 4 residues before the CDR3 end, the germline J gene is used to fill in that end. The genes are TRBV13-3 and TRBJ1-2, with 8 bases matching TRBD1. The germline V gene has CDR1 NNHDY and CDR2 SYVADS. The CDR3 loop spans 14 amino acids. V was clipped by 4 bases and J by 1 base; unmatched bases: 3. The CDR3 DNA, read in part, is TGTGCCAGCAGTAGGGACAGGCAAAACTCC. Protein product: CASSRDRQNS. The entire CDR3 protein is CASSRDRQNSDYTF.

A word on this clone: Genes here carry mouse names. The read ends 4 residues early relative to the CDR3; the germline J gene fills the gap. The chain couples TRBV13-3 to TRBJ2-1, with D unclear. V lost 1 base and J 0 bases, leaving 8 bases between the germline ends. Germline V lookup: CDR1 NNHDY, CDR2 SYVADS. The CDR3 has 15 residues. This CDR3 is CASSDLGYNYAEQFF. Incomplete CDR3 DNA: TGTGCCAGCAGTGATCTAGGGTATAACTATGCT.

Notes on this clone: Gene labels here are mouse ones. Sequencing ends 4 residues short of the CDR3 end; the germline J gene provides the rest. This CDR3 is also generated by other DNA sequences in the sample. This chain connects TRBV1 to TRBJ2-1, with 10 bases fitting TRBD2. Germline assignment: CDR1 NSQYPW and CDR2 LRSPGD (reference sequence). The CDR3 is made up of 14 amino acids. Incomplete CDR3 DNA: TGCACCTGCAGTGCACTGGGGGGGCGGGCT. Protein product: CTCSALGGRA. The full-length CDR3 reads as CTCSALGGRAEQFF.

About this clone itself: Mouse gene names and germline throughout. The CDR3 end falls 4 residues outside the read, so it is completed with the germline J gene. This chain joins TRBV13-2 and TRBJ2-5; 7 positions match TRBD2. This CDR3 contains 16 residues. The germline V gene has CDR1 NNHNN and CDR2 SYGAGS (reference sequence). The covered CDR3 bases are TGTGCCAGCGGTGATCGGACTGGCAATTTCGGGGAC. This sequence encodes CASGDRTGNFGD. The entire CDR3 is CASGDRTGNFGDTQYF.

Concerning this clone itself: The gene names given are mouse names. The CDR3 extends 4 residues past the end of the read, so its final part is completed from the germline J gene. The chain uses TRBV19 and TRBJ1-2; D is possibly TRBD1 (6 bases). The ends were cut back, 6 bases at V and 4 bases at J, with 13 bases in the middle. The CDR3 is 13 amino acids. Germline-derived CDR1 and CDR2 are FNHDT and SITEND (reference sequence). The sequenced CDR3 bases are TGTGCCAGCACCCCAGGGGTAGGCTCC. As protein: CASTPGVGS. The complete CDR3 protein is CASTPGVGSDYTF.

This clone was counted only a few times. Gene labels here are mouse ones. The read comes to an end 4 residues before the CDR3 does, leaving the germline J gene to fill in the end. This rearrangement joins TRBV13-1 to TRBJ1-1; D may be TRBD1 (6 bases). The CDR3 is 15 amino acids. Trimming stripped 3 bases from V and 4 bases from J, with 16 bases between. CDR1 is NSHNY, CDR2 SYGAGN, per germline. Partial CDR3 DNA: TGTGCCAGCAGTGGAGCACGGGGGGCTGGCACA. Translated: CASSGARGAGT. The full-length CDR3 reads as CASSGARGAGTEVFF.

In the case of this clone: Any gene name here is a mouse gene name. The read terminates 4 residues before the CDR3 end, so the remaining end is supplied by the germline J gene. The V call is TRBV13-3, the J call TRBJ2-4, with D tentatively TRBD2 (6 bases). This CDR3 is 14 amino acids long. Germline CDR1 and CDR2: NNHDY and SYVADS. The DNA read from the CDR3 is TGTGCCAGCAGTGATCCTCTGGGGTATAAC. It is translated as CASSDPLGYN. The full CDR3 sequence reads CASSDPLGYNTLYF.

This clone was found a few times. Here the gene names and germline are mouse. The sequenced fragment ends 4 residues before the CDR3 boundary, so the rest is inferred from the germline J gene. The V and J genes are TRBV19 and TRBJ2-5; possibly TRBD1 for D (5 bases). Germline CDR1 is FNHDT and CDR2 is SITEND (reference sequence). This CDR3 spans 13 amino acids. The CDR3 bases that were read are TGTGCCAGCAGTATAACGGACAAAGAC. As protein: CASSITDKD. The full CDR3 is CASSITDKDTQYF.

The table lists this clone with a few counts. The database protein in TCRdb disagrees with the DNA translation at residue 12; the sequence shown here was translated from the DNA. All gene names here are mouse names. Read coverage stops 3 residues before the CDR3 terminus; the germline J gene supplies the remainder. The rearrangement links TRBV12-1 to TRBJ1-6, with a possible D match to TRBD1 (6 bases). TRBJ1-6 has ORF status, its function being uncertain. From germline, CDR1 is SGHSN and CDR2 HYEKVE. The CDR3 is 15 residues long. Trimming shortened V by 0 bases and J by 3 bases, and 8 bases separated the two germline ends. CDR3 DNA (partial): TGTGCCAGCTCTCTCGGGGACATCTATAATTCGCCC. Protein: CASSLGDIYNSP. The full CDR3 protein reads CASSLGDIYNSPLYF.

In the case of this clone: The genes and germline here are from mouse. The read comes to an end 4 residues before the CDR3 does, leaving the germline J gene to fill in the end. The chain joins TRBV1 to TRBJ2-3, with 9 bases aligning to TRBD2. The CDR3 sequence is 15 residues long. Germline assignment: CDR1 NSQYPW and CDR2 LRSPGD (reference sequence). With 2 bases clipped from V and 2 bases from J, the junction kept 2 bases outside the gene matches. Incomplete CDR3 DNA: TGCACCTGCAGTGCAAGGGACTGGGCTGCAGAA. It yields the protein CTCSARDWAAE. The full CDR3 protein reads CTCSARDWAAETLYF.

This clone was detected only a few times. Each gene name is a mouse one. Read data end 4 residues before the CDR3 end; the end is taken from the germline J gene. The rearrangement uses TRBV19 and TRBJ2-1, with a weak D call TRBD1 (6 bases). CDR3 length: 14 amino acids. Per the germline V gene, CDR1 is FNHDT and CDR2 is SITEND (reference sequence). The CDR3 reads CASSIARGEAEQFF. CDR3 DNA, as far as it was read: TGTGCCAGCAGTATAGCCAGGGGTGAGGCT.

As for this clone: Genes and germline come from the mouse. The read gets to within 4 residues of the CDR3 end, and the germline J gene fills in the rest. The V and J genes are TRBV13-3 and TRBJ2-3, with 9 bases aligning to TRBD1. There are 14 residues in the CDR3. Germline loops: CDR1 NNHDY, CDR2 SYVADS. Unmatched junction bases numbered 4, after V lost 8 bases and J lost 0 bases. The DNA read from the CDR3 is TGTGCCAGGGGGACAGGGAGGAGTGCAGAA. This gives the protein CARGTGRSAE. The CDR3 as a whole reads CARGTGRSAETLYF.

Only a few counts were recorded for this clone. This may stem from a read error, because a much larger clone lies one nucleotide away. The germline and genes are mouse ones. The read terminates 4 residues before the CDR3 end, so the remaining end is supplied by the germline J gene. The chain is built from TRBV19 and TRBJ2-2; 8 nucleotides match TRBD2. V gave up 6 bases and J gave up 0 bases; unmatched junction bases: 1. The germline V gene encodes CDR1 FNHDT and CDR2 SITEND (reference sequence). This CDR3 is built from 14 residues. The DNA read from the CDR3 is TGTGCCAGCAAGACTGGGGCAAACACCGGG. It is translated as CASKTGANTG. The whole CDR3 reads CASKTGANTGQLYF.

Only a few counts were recorded for this clone. The gene names here belong to mouse. Partial CDR3 DNA: TGTGCAAGCAGCTCCGGGGACAAAAACCAAGAC. Encoded protein: CASSSGDKNQD. The entire CDR3 protein reads CASSSGDKNQDTQYF. V gene TRBV16 combines with J gene TRBJ2-5; a weak D match, TRBD1 (6 bases). Coverage ceases 4 residues before the CDR3 finishes, and the germline J gene fills in the end. In germline, CDR1 is SGHSA, CDR2 FRNQAP. Trimming pared 4 bases from V and 0 bases from J, leaving 11 bases between. This CDR3 region has 15 residues.